Following are 23 T cell receptor beta chains from one sample sequenced in a study of post-analysis software for immune sequencing data. General study findings and limits: Patients used about 5 TRBV segments, including TRBV5-6, TRBV5-1 and TRBV20-1, more often than controls.

Libraries were made from TCR beta cDNA, and they carried unique molecular identifiers. Each CDR3 protein is one row after TCRdb ran MiXCR on the PCR reads. Of over 700,000 distinct CDR3 sequences in the sample, 30% were seen once. These receptors have no identified antigens. The sequenced sample was blood. These receptors all come from a girl aged 10 to 17 with multiple sclerosis.

This clonotype has only a few counts. The rearrangement joins TRBV7-9 to TRBJ2-3; 8 nucleotides agree with TRBD2. J was trimmed by 0 bases and V by 4 bases; bases with no gene match: 9. The germline V gene has CDR1 SEHNR and CDR2 FQNEAQ (reference sequence). This CDR3 has 17 amino acids. The CDR3 DNA sequence: TGTGCCAGCAGCTCAGCCGCGGGGGGCACTAGCACAGATACGCAGTATTTT. This translates into CASSSAAGGTSTDTQYF.

This clonotype was recorded many times. This sequence joins TRBV6-6 and TRBJ2-3; D is unresolved. Looked up from germline, CDR1 is MNHNY and CDR2 is SVGAGI (reference sequence). V was cut by 7 bases and J by 6 bases, with 8 bases left in between. This CDR3 has 11 amino acids. CDR3 amino acids: CASTLGDTQYF. Written as DNA, the CDR3 is TGTGCCAGCACCCTGGGGGATACGCAGTATTTT.

This chain connects TRBV15 to TRBJ1-5, with unresolved D. CDR3 length: 13 amino acids. Per germline, CDR1 LNHNV and CDR2 YYDKDF (reference sequence). Trimming left V 0 bases short and J 7 bases short, with 7 bases between. CDR3: CATSRDRAQPQHF. CDR3 nucleotides: TGTGCCACCAGCAGAGACCGGGCACAGCCCCAGCATTTT.

The rearrangement links TRBV6-1 to TRBJ2-1; 14 bases are shared with TRBD2. J lost 3 bases, V lost 9 bases, and 16 bases had no gene match. The CDR3 is 19 amino acids. Germline V gene lookup returns CDR1 MNHNS and CDR2 SASEGT. CDR3 region: CARTTRRGLAGAIYNEQFF. The CDR3 DNA reads TGTGCCAGGACGACGAGGAGGGGACTAGCGGGGGCCATCTACAATGAGCAGTTCTTC.

Points on this clonotype: At one boundary the junction diverges from the germline segment, which might be a read error. V is TRBV7-9 and J is TRBJ2-2, with D possibly being TRBD1 or TRBD2 (5 bases each). The CDR3 has 13 amino acids. Germline V lookup: CDR1 SEHNR, CDR2 FQNEAQ (reference sequence). The CDR3 sequence is CANSLRGAGELFF. The CDR3 DNA sequence: TGTGCCAACAGCTTAAGGGGAGCCGGGGAGCTGTTTTTT.

This clonotype was seen more than once but under ten times. V and J are TRBV11-3 and TRBJ2-3; D gene ambiguous. V shed 5 bases and J shed 2 bases, with 11 bases lying between them. Germline V gives CDR1 SGHNT, CDR2 YENEEA. This CDR3 has 14 residues. The CDR3 sequence: CASSRSGYTDTQYF. The CDR3 bases are TGTGCCAGCAGCCGTTCGGGTTACACAGATACGCAGTATTTT.

The rearrangement joins TRBV9 to TRBJ1-5; maybe TRBD1 (5 bases). Trimming stripped 2 bases from V and 4 bases from J, with 13 bases between. The CDR3 has 15 residues. Germline V gene lookup returns CDR1 SGDLS and CDR2 YYNGEE. As DNA, the CDR3 is TGTGCCAGCAGCGTGGGGGTGTGGGGGAATCAGCCCCAGCATTTT. It is translated as CASSVGVWGNQPQHF.

The V call is TRBV7-2, the J call TRBJ2-7, with 8 bases that match TRBD2. Losses at the gene ends were 2 bases for V and 10 bases for J; bases not matched to a gene: 16. CDR1 and CDR2 (germline): SGHTA, FQGNSA. The CDR3 runs to 16 residues. CDR3 loop: CASSLTSGRKRETQYF. CDR3 nucleotides: TGTGCCAGCAGCTTAACTAGCGGACGAAAAAGGGAGACTCAGTACTTC. The full variable domain, with the rest looked up from reference TRBV7-2 and TRBJ2-7, is GAGVSQSPSNKVTEKGKDVELRCDPISGHTALYWYRQSLGQGLEFLIYFQGNSAPDKSGLPSDRFSAERTGGSVSTLTIQRTQQEDSAVYLCASSLTSGRKRETQYFGPGTRLTVT.

This sequence joins TRBV3-1 and TRBJ2-6, with a possible D match to TRBD2 (5 bases). Trimming pared 4 bases from V and 1 base from J, leaving 11 bases between. The CDR3 is made up of 16 amino acids. Germline assignment: CDR1 LGHDT and CDR2 YNNKEL (reference sequence). CDR3 in DNA: TGTGCCAGCAGCCCCCTGGGAGCGTCTGGGGCCAACGTCCTGACTTTC. It is translated as CASSPLGASGANVLTF.

This clonotype appeared a few times. V gene TRBV20-1 combines with J gene TRBJ2-7; D may be TRBD2 (5 bases). The germline V gene has CDR1 DFQATT and CDR2 SNEGSKA (reference sequence). With 0 bases removed from V and 3 bases from J, the gap between germline ends came to 9 bases. This CDR3 is built from 13 residues. CDR3 bases: TGCAGTGCTAGAGATCTGAGGGACTACGAGCAGTACTTC. As protein: CSARDLRDYEQYF.

This clonotype was observed a few times. This chain joins TRBV6-5 and TRBJ1-1; the D gene is possibly TRBD1 (6 bases). The germline V gene has CDR1 MNHEY and CDR2 SVGAGI. Between the trimmed V and J ends, which lost 3 bases and 8 bases, there was a span of 16 bases. This CDR3 is 14 amino acids long. The CDR3 region has the DNA TGTGCCAGCAGTTATTTGGGGGGCTCGGCGGAAGCTTTCTTT. Amino acids: CASSYLGGSAEAFF.

This chain links TRBV4-1 with TRBJ1-6; no definite D call. The V end was cut by 0 bases, the J end by 10 bases, with 7 bases between. Germline V lookup: CDR1 MGHRA, CDR2 YSYEKL. The CDR3 is 13 amino acids. The CDR3 sequence is CASSQDPESPLHF. CDR3 DNA sequence: TGCGCCAGCAGCCAAGATCCAGAGTCACCCCTCCACTTT.

The CDR3 here is CASSLDGTGRNGYTF. The CDR3 DNA reads TGCGCCAGCAGCTTGGATGGGACAGGGAGGAATGGCTACACCTTC. This chain uses TRBV5-1 with TRBJ1-2, with 9 positions matching TRBD1. There are 15 residues in the CDR3. J was trimmed by 6 bases and V by 0 bases; bases with no gene match: 6. CDR1 and CDR2 (germline): SGHRS, YFSETQ. Drawing the rest from reference TRBV5-1 and TRBJ1-2, the complete variable domain is KAGVTQTPRYLIKTRGQQVTLSCSPISGHRSVSWYQQTPGQGLQFLFEYFSETQRNKGNFPGRFSGRQFSNSRSEMNVSTLELGDSALYLCASSLDGTGRNGYTFGSGTRLTVV.

The chain uses TRBV7-9 and TRBJ2-3; D unresolved. The V and J ends lost 1 base and 5 bases respectively, with 10 bases between them. The germline CDR1 and CDR2 sequences are SEHNR and FQNEAQ (reference sequence). This CDR3 is built from 14 residues. The DNA for the CDR3 is TGTGCCAGCAGCTTAGAAATGGTTTTAGATACGCAGTATTTT. Its protein product is CASSLEMVLDTQYF.

The chain has TRBV7-8 and TRBJ2-3, with TRBD1 as a possible D gene (7 bases). The germline V and J ends were trimmed by 5 bases and 3 bases, with 21 bases remaining between them. The CDR3 spans 17 residues. CDR1 and CDR2 from the germline V gene are SGHVS and FQNEAQ. The CDR3 nucleotides read TGTGCCAGCAGCATCCTCAGGGGGGCTACAGGGACAGATACGCAGTATTTT. Translating it yields CASSILRGATGTDTQYF.

The CDR3, as DNA: TGTGCCAGCAGTCCCCTAAGGACAGGGACTATCCCTTACAATGAGCAGTTCTTC. It codes for CASSPLRTGTIPYNEQFF. The genes are TRBV27 and TRBJ2-1, with D possibly matching TRBD1 (8 bases). From germline, CDR1 is MNHEY and CDR2 SMNVEV (reference sequence). The ends were cut back, 5 bases at V and 4 bases at J, with 24 bases in the middle. The CDR3 extends over 18 amino acids.

This rearrangement joins TRBV15 to TRBJ2-5, with D perhaps matching TRBD2 (6 bases). The DNA end is a closer match to TRBJ2-7, so the J assignment may be wrong. Germline loops: CDR1 LNHNV, CDR2 YYDKDF (reference sequence). The CDR3 length is 15 residues. In nucleotides, the CDR3 is TGTGCCACCAGCAGAGAAACTAGGGACTTCGACGAGCAGTACTTC. Protein sequence: CATSRETRDFDEQYF.

This clonotype was detected a few times. The rearrangement uses TRBV10-3 and TRBJ2-7; D uncertain. This CDR3 is 14 amino acids long. V was shortened by 2 bases and J by 2 bases, with 10 bases between the two germline ends. Per the germline V gene, CDR1 is ENHRY and CDR2 is SYGVKD. CDR3 DNA sequence: TGTGCCATCAGTGAGCCTGACTGGACCTACGAGCAGTACTTC. Its translation: CAISEPDWTYEQYF.

The genes are TRBV6-5 and TRBJ1-5; possible D gene TRBD1, 6 bases. V dropped 10 bases and J dropped 7 bases, with 17 bases sitting between them. This CDR3 has 13 residues. Germline CDR1 reads MNHEY; CDR2 reads SVGAGI. CDR3 region: CAIHRDLGQPQHF. The CDR3 DNA sequence: TGTGCCATCCACAGGGATCTGGGGCAGCCCCAGCATTTT.

The chain uses TRBV20-1 and TRBJ2-1; TRBD2 agrees at 10 bases. The CDR3 loop spans 16 amino acids. Looked up from germline, CDR1 is DFQATT and CDR2 is SNEGSKA (reference sequence). Trimming took 1 base from V and 13 from J; bases not matched to a gene: 16. The CDR3 coding sequence is TGCAGTGCTAGAGCAGTTTATGGACTAGCGGAAGAGACCCAGTTCTTC. It specifies CSARAVYGLAEETQFF.

The rearrangement links TRBV7-2 to TRBJ1-6, with D maybe TRBD1 (6 bases). The V gene's germline CDR1 is SGHTA and CDR2 FQGNSA. Trimming removed 6 bases from V and 0 bases from J, with 15 bases in between. The CDR3 is made up of 17 amino acids. This CDR3 reads CASRIGGTSSYNSPLHF. For the CDR3, the DNA is TGTGCCAGCAGAATTGGGGGCACGAGCTCCTATAATTCACCCCTCCACTTT.

This clonotype was seen more than once but under ten times. The chain recombines TRBV29-1 with TRBJ2-2; the match to TRBD1 covers 7 bases. Germline V gives CDR1 SQVTM, CDR2 ANQGSEA. There are 13 residues in the CDR3. J was trimmed by 7 bases and V by 5 bases; bases with no gene match: 7. CDR3 residues: CSVYIGGYGELFF. Written as DNA, the CDR3 is TGCAGCGTTTATATAGGGGGCTACGGGGAGCTGTTTTTT.

V is TRBV6-2 or TRBV6-3 and J is TRBJ2-3; 8 bases fit TRBD2. CDR3 length equals 15 residues. The V gene's germline CDR1 is MNHEY and CDR2 SVGEGT. Trimming cost V 3 bases and J 3 bases; bases outside gene matches: 5. CDR3 DNA sequence: TGTGCCAGCAGTTATGGGGGACTAGAAACAGATACGCAGTATTTT. As protein: CASSYGGLETDTQYF.